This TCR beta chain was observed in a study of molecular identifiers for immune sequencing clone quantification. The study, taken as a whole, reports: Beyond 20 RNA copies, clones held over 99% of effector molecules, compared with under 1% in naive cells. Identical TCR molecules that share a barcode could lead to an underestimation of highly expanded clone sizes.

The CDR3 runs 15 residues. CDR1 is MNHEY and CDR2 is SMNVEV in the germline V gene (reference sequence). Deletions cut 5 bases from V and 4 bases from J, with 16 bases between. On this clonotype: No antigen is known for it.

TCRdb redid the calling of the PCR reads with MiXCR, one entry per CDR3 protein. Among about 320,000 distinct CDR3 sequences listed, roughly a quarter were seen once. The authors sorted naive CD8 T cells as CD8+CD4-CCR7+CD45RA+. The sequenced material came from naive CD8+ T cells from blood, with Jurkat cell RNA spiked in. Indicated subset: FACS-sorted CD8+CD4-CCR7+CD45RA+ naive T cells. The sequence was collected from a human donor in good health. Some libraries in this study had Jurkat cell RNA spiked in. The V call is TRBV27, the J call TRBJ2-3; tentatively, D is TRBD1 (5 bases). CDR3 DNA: TGTGCCAGCAGTCAAAGGACAAACTATCCAGATACGCAGTATTTT. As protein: CASSQRTNYPDTQYF.